The clone carrying this T cell receptor beta chain was detected many times. Its antigen is unknown. This sample was taken from a study of identical twins. Study findings and constraints: It was cross-sectional statistical analysis, not following the same donors, that the conclusions relied on.

This CDR3 spans 14 amino acids. CDR1 is LGHDT, CDR2 YNNKEL, per germline (reference sequence). V lost 1 base to trimming and J lost 5 bases; unmatched junction nucleotides: 4. Using its own MiXCR run on the 5' RACE reads, TCRdb lists one record per CDR3 protein. The sample shows under 1 million distinct CDR3 sequences, 9% to 15% of them seen only once. These records were also assigned to another study, of yellow fever vaccine responses in identical twins. That study adds: Reported findings indicate that twins' vaccine T cell responses seemed partially convergent, partially personalized.

The clonotype comes from a woman in her late teens or twenties in good health. The chain combines TRBV3-1 with TRBJ2-5, with 7 bases identical to TRBD2. The material sequenced was PBMCs. The CDR3: CASSQAGGGETQYF. DNA for the CDR3: TGTGCCAGCAGCCAAGCGGGAGGAGGGGAGACCCAGTACTTC.